These T cell receptor beta chains were read from a single sample in a study of shared clonotypes between healthy human individuals. Sequenced by immunoSEQ multiplex PCR; TCRdb stores in-frame clones only, minus some. Of about 1 million clones listed, around 76% are singletons. Sample: memory CD4+ T cells sorted from blood. The receptors stem from a young man in good health. Each CDR3 is given with its conserved first and last residue. The D gene is left open where the match is weak. Clone size, where shown, is once, few, many, or a class for clones that have expanded.

D	size	V	J	DNA	CDR3
TRBD1	-	TRBV7-9	TRBJ1-1	TGTGCCAGCAGCCGAAGGAGGGGAACAGGGGGCTATAGTGAAGCTTTCTTT	CASSRRRGTGGYSEAFF
-	few	TRBV7-2	TRBJ1-2	TGTGCCAGCAGCTTAGGGGAACGTAATGGCTACACCTTC	CASSLGERNGYTF
-	-	TRBV6-5	TRBJ1-1	TGTGCCAGCACTCCCTCAAGGGGTTTGAACACTGAAGCTTTCTTT	CASTPSRGLNTEAFF
-	-	TRBV4-1	TRBJ1-6	TGCGCCAGCAGCCAAGTTAATTCACCCCTCCACTTT	CASSQVNSPLHF
TRBD2	-	TRBV5-1	TRBJ2-1	TGCGCCAGCAGCTTGGGGGTAGCGGGAGGGCCTTACAATGAGCAGTTCTTC	CASSLGVAGGPYNEQFF
-	-	TRBV6-5	TRBJ1-6	TGTGCCAGCAGTTACTCAAGCCGGAACTCACCCCTCCACTTT	CASSYSSRNSPLHF
TRBD1	-	TRBV6-1	TRBJ1-2	TGTGCCAGCAGTGAACTTCGACAGGGTGGCTACACCTTC	CASSELRQGGYTF
TRBD2	-	TRBV19	TRBJ2-4	TGTGCCAGTACCACCGTGGGGACTAGCGGGAATTTAGCCAAAAACATTCAGTACTTC	CASTTVGTSGNLAKNIQYF
-	many	TRBV7-2	TRBJ1-2	TGTGCCAGCAGCTTATTACAGGGCGCCGGCTACACCTTC	CASSLLQGAGYTF
TRBD1	-	TRBV7-8	TRBJ1-5	TGTGCCAGCAGCTTGGTCGGGACAGGGAATCAGCCCCAGCATTTT	CASSLVGTGNQPQHF
TRBD1	few	TRBV30	TRBJ1-5	TGTGCCTGGAGTCGGACAGGACGGAGCAATCAGCCCCAGCATTTT	CAWSRTGRSNQPQHF
-	once	TRBV5-6	TRBJ2-7	TGTGCCAGCAGCCCGCGGCAGTACTTC	CASSPRQYF
-	-	TRBV5-6	TRBJ2-2	TGTGCCAGCAGCTTAGGTCTAGCTCACACCGGGGAGCTGTTTTTT	CASSLGLAHTGELFF
-	-	TRBV11-2	TRBJ2-3	TGTGCCAGCAGCTTTAACAGGGTTTCAGATACGCAGTATTTT	CASSFNRVSDTQYF
TRBD2	once	TRBV5-1	TRBJ2-1	TGCGCCAGCACCTCCGGGGCGGGAGGCTCCAATGAGCAGTTCTTC	CASTSGAGGSNEQFF